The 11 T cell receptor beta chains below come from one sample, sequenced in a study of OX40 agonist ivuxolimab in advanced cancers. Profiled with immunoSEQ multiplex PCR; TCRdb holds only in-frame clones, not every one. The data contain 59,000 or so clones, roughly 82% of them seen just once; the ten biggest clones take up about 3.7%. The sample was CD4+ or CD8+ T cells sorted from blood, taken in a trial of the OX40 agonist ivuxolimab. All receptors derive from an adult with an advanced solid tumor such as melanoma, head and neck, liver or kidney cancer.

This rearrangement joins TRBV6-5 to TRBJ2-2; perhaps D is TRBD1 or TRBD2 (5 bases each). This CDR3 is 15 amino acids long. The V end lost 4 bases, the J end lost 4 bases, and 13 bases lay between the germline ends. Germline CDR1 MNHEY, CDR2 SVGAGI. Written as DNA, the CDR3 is TGTGCCAGCAGTTCTCGGGACGGTCTCACCGGGGAGCTGTTTTTT. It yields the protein CASSSRDGLTGELFF.

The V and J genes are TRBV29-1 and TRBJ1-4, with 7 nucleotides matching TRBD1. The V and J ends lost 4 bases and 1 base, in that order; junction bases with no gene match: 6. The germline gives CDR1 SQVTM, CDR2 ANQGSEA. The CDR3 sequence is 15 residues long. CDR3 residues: CSVAVGGVTNEKLFF. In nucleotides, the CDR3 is TGCAGCGTTGCCGTAGGGGGCGTAACTAATGAAAAACTGTTTTTT. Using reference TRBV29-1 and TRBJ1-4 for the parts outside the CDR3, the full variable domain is SAVISQKPSRDICQRGTSLTIQCQVDSQVTMMFWYRQQPGQSLTLIATANQGSEATYESGFVIDKFPISRPNLTFSTLTVSNMSPEDSSIYLCSVAVGGVTNEKLFFGSGTQLSVL.

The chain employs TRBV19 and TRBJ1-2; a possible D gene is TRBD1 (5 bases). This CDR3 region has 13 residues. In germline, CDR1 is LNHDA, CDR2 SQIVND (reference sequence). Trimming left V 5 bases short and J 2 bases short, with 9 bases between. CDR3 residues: CASSEQANYGYTF. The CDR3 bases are TGTGCCAGTAGTGAACAGGCCAACTATGGCTACACCTTC. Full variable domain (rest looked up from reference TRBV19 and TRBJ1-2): DGGITQSPKYLFRKEGQNVTLSCEQNLNHDAMYWYRQDPGQGLRLIYYSQIVNDFQKGDIAEGYSVSREKKESFPLTVTSAQKNPTAFYLCASSEQANYGYTFGSGTRLTVV.

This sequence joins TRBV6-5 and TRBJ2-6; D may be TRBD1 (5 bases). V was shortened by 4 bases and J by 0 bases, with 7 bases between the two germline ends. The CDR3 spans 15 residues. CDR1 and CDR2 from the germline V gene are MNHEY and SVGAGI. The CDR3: CASSFQGSGANVLTF. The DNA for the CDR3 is TGTGCCAGCAGTTTCCAGGGCTCTGGGGCCAACGTCCTGACTTTC.

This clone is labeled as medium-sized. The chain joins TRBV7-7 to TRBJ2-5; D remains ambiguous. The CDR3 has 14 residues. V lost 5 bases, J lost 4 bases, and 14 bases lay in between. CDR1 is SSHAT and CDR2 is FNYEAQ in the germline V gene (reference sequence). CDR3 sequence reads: CASSRKRPGETQYF. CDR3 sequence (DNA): TGTGCCAGCAGCCGAAAGAGGCCAGGAGAGACCCAGTACTTC.

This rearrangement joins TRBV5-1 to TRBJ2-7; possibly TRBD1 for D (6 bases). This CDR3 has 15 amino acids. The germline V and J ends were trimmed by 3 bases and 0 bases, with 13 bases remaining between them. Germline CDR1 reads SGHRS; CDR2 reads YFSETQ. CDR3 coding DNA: TGCGCCAGCAGCTCCCTAACAGGGTTCTCCTACGAGCAGTACTTC. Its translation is CASSSLTGFSYEQYF. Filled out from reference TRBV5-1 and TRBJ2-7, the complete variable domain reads KAGVTQTPRYLIKTRGQQVTLSCSPISGHRSVSWYQQTPGQGLQFLFEYFSETQRNKGNFPGRFSGRQFSNSRSEMNVSTLELGDSALYLCASSSLTGFSYEQYFGPGTRLTVT.

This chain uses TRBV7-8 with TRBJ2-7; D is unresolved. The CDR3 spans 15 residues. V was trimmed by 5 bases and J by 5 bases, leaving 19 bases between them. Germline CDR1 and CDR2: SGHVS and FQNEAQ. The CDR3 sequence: CASSNRTSGPHEQYF. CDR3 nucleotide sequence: TGTGCCAGCAGCAACCGGACCTCCGGCCCCCACGAGCAGTACTTC.

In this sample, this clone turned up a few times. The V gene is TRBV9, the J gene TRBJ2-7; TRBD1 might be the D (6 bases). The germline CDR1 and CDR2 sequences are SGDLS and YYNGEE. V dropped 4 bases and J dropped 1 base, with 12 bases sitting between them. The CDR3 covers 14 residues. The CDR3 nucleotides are TGTGCCAGCAGCACACGGACAGATTCCTACGAGCAGTACTTC. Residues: CASSTRTDSYEQYF.

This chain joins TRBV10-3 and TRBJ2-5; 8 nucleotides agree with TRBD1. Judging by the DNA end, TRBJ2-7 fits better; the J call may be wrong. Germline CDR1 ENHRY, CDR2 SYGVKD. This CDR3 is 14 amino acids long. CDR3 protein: CAISESQGAYEQYF. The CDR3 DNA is TGTGCCATCAGTGAGTCGCAGGGGGCGTACGAGCAGTACTTC.

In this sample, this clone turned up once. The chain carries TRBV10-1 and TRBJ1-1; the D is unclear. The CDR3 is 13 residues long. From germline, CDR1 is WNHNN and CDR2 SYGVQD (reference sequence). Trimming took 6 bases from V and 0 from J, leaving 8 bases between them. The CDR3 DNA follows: TGCGCCAGCAGGGAAAGCCTGAACACTGAAGCTTTCTTT. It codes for CASRESLNTEAFF.

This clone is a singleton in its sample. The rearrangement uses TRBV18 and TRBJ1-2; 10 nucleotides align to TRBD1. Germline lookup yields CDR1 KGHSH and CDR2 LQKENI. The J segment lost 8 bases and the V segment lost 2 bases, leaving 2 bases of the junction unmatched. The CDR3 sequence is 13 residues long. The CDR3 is CASSPGTGVGYTF. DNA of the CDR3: TGTGCCAGCTCACCAGGGACAGGGGTGGGCTACACCTTC.